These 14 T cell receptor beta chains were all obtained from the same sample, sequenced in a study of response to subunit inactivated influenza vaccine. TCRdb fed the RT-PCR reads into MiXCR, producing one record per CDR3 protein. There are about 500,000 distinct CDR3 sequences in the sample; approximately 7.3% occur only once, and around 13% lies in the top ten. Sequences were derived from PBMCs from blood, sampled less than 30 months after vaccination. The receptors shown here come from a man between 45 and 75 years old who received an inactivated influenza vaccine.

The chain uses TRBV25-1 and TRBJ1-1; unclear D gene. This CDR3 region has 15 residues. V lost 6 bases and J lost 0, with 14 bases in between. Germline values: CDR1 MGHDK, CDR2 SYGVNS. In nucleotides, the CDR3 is TGTGCCAGCAGCCCCGCTCTGACCGTGAACACTGAAGCTTTCTTT. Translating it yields CASSPALTVNTEAFF.

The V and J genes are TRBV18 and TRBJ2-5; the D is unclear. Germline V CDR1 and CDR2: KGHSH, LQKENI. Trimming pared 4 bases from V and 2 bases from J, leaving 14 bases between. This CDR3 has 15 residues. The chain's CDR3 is CASSHTWVQQETQYF. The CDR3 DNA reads TGTGCCAGCTCACATACATGGGTCCAACAAGAGACCCAGTACTTC. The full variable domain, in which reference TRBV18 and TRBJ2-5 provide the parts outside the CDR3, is NAGVMQNPRHLVRRRGQEARLRCSPMKGHSHVYWYRQLPEEGLKFMVYLQKENIIDESGMPKERFSAEFPKEGPSILRIQQVVRGDSAAYFCASSHTWVQQETQYFGPGTRLLVL.

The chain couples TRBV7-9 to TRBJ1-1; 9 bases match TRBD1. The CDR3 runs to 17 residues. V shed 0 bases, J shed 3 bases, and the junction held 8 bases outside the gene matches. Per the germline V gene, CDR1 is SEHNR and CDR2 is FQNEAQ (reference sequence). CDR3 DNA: TGTGCCAGCAGCTTAGCGGCAGGGACAGGGTTTCACACTGAAGCTTTCTTT. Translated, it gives CASSLAAGTGFHTEAFF.

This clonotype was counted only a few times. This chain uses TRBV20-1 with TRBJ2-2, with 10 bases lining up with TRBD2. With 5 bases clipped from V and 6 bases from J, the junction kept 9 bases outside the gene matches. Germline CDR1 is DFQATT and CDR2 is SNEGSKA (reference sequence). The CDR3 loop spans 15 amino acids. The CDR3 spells CSARASGRIAGELFF. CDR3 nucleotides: TGCAGTGCTCGCGCTAGCGGGAGAATCGCCGGGGAGCTGTTTTTT.

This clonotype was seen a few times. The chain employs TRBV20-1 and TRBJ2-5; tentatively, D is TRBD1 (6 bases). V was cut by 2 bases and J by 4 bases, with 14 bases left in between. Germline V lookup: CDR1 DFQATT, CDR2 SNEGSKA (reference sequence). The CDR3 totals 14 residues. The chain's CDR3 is CSARKGSGVETQYF. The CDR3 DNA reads TGCAGTGCTAGAAAGGGATCAGGGGTAGAGACCCAGTACTTC.

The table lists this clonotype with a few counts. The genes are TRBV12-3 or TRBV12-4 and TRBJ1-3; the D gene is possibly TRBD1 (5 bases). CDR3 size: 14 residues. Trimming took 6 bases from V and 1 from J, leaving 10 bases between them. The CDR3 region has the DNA TGTGCCAGCAGCCAGACAGATTCTGGAAACACCATATATTTT. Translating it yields CASSQTDSGNTIYF.

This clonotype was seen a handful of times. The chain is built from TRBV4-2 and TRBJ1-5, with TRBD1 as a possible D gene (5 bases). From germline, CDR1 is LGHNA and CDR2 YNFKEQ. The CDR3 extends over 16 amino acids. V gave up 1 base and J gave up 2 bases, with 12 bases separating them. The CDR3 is CASSQGQGSRNQPQHF. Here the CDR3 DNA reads TGTGCCAGCAGCCAAGGGCAGGGTTCCCGCAATCAGCCCCAGCATTTT.

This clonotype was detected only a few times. In nucleotides, the CDR3 is TGCAGCGTTGAAGATATGACTAGCGGGACTCGGGAGCAGTACTTC. Amino acids: CSVEDMTSGTREQYF. The gene calls are TRBV29-1 and TRBJ2-7, with 11 bases identical to TRBD2. This CDR3 is 15 amino acids long. Germline V CDR1 and CDR2: SQVTM, ANQGSEA. Trimming cost V 0 bases and J 7 bases; bases outside gene matches: 8.

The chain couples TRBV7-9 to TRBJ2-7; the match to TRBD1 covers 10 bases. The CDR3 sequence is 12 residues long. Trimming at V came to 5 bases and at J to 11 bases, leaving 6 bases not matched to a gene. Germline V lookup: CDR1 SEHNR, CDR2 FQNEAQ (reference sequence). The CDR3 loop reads CASSPDRGQEYF. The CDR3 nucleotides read TGTGCCAGCAGCCCAGACAGGGGGCAGGAGTACTTC.

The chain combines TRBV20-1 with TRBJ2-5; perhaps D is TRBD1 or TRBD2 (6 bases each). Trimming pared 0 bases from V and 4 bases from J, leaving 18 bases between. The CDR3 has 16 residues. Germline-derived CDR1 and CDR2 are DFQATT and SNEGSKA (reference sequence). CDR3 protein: CSARDPTRGIVETQYF. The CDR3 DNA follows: TGCAGTGCTAGAGATCCGACTAGGGGGATTGTAGAGACCCAGTACTTC.

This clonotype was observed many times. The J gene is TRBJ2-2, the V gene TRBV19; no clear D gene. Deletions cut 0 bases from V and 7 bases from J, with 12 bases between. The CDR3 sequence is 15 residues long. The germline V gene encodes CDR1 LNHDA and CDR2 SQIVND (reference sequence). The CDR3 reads CASSIDPVWLGELFF. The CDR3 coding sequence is TGTGCCAGTAGTATAGATCCGGTATGGCTCGGGGAGCTGTTTTTT.

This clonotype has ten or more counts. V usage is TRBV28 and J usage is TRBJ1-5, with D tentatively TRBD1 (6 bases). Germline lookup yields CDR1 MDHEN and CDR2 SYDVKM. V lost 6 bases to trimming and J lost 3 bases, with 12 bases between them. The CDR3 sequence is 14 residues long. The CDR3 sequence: CASRDRRFNQPQHF. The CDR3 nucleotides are TGTGCCAGCAGGGACAGACGGTTCAATCAGCCCCAGCATTTT.

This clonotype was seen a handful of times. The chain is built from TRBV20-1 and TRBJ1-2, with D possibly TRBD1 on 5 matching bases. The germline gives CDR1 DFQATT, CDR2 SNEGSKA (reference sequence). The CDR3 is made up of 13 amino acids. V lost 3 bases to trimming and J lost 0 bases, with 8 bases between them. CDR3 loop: CSASDSSNYGYTF. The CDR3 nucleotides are TGCAGTGCTAGTGACAGCTCTAACTATGGCTACACCTTC.

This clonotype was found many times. CDR3 in DNA: TGTGCCAGCAGCCTTGGGGTAGGCAATCAGCCCCAGCATTTT. It codes for CASSLGVGNQPQHF. The chain employs TRBV7-9 and TRBJ1-5; D gene unclear. Germline CDR1 and CDR2: SEHNR and FQNEAQ (reference sequence). The CDR3 is 14 amino acids. Trimming took off 5 bases at V and 2 bases at J, with 10 bases between the two ends. The entire variable domain, with the rest obtained from reference TRBV7-9 and TRBJ1-5, is as follows: DTGVSQNPRHKITKRGQNVTFRCDPISEHNRLYWYRQTLGQGPEFLTYFQNEAQLEKSRLLSDRFSAERPKGSFSTLEIQRTEQGDSAMYLCASSLGVGNQPQHFGDGTRLSIL.